The following is a T cell receptor beta chain sequence with its context. This specimen belongs to a study of blood T cell repertoires in COVID-19. Looking at the study overall: Sources were T cells, B-cell-depleted T cells, or PBMCs; the material itself was cDNA or gDNA.

The CDR3 is 14 amino acids. CDR1 and CDR2 (germline): LNHDA, SQIVND (reference sequence). V lost 1 base and J lost 5; bases outside the gene matches: 2. Generated by immunoSEQ multiplex PCR, the TCRdb table keeps only in-frame clones and is missing some. This repertoire shows 150,000 to 200,000 clones, approximately 79% found once; its top ten account for roughly 28%. The genes are TRBV19 and TRBJ2-1; 7 nucleotides line up with TRBD1. Material for sequencing was peripheral blood. This sequence originates from a woman in her sixties or seventies with acute or convalescent COVID-19. The CDR3 DNA reads TGTGCCAGTAGTATAGGACAGGGCCACAATGAGCAGTTCTTC. This codes for CASSIGQGHNEQFF.